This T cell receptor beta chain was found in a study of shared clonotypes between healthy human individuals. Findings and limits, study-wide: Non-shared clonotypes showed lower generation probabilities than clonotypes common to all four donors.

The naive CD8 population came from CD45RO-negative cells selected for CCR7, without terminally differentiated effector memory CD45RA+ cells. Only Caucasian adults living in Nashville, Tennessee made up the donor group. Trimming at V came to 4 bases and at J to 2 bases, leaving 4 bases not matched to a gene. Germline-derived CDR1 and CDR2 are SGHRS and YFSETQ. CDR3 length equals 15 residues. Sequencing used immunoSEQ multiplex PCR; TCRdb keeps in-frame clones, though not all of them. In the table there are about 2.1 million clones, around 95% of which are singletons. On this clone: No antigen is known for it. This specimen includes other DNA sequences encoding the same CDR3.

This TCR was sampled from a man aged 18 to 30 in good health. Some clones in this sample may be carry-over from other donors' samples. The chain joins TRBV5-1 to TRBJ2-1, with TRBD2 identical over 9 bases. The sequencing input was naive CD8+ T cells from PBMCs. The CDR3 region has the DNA TGCGCCAGCAGCCCGGGACTAGCTGCCTACAATGAGCAGTTCTTC. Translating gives CASSPGLAAYNEQFF.